This T cell receptor beta chain emerged from a study of blood T cell repertoires in COVID-19. Turning to the study itself: The study drew acute and convalescent COVID-19 samples from the United States, Italy and Spain. In each case, the material was cDNA or gDNA derived from T cells, B-cell-depleted T cells, or PBMCs.

In the original workflow: Nucleated cell number was recorded as an estimate derived from reference gene primer amplification. The protocol was immunoSEQ multiplex PCR, while the TCRdb copy is restricted to in-frame clones and leaves out a portion. D and trimming were read from the DNA, whereas the V and J calls and clone size are those reported in that table. The sample records about 200,000 clones, around nine tenths being singletons. The CDR3 spans 16 residues. From germline, CDR1 is MNHEY and CDR2 SVGAGI. The junction had 4 bases not matched to a gene; V was cut back by 0 bases and J by 4 bases. The chain has TRBV6-5 and TRBJ2-2; TRBD1 matches 8 bases. Sequencing used peripheral blood. This clonotype was sampled from a man between 60 and 75 years old who had recovered from COVID-19. CDR3 in amino acids: CASSYSQGARTGELFF. In DNA, the CDR3 is TGTGCCAGCAGTTACTCCCAGGGGGCGCGCACCGGGGAGCTGTTTTTT.